The 2 T cell receptor beta chains presented below share a single source sample, sequenced in a study of OX40 agonist ivuxolimab in advanced cancers. Sequencing was performed with immunoSEQ multiplex PCR; in TCRdb, only in-frame clones are kept and a portion is missing. The repertoire holds 85,000 to 90,000 clones, with more than 70% as singletons. The sample in question was CD4+ or CD8+ T cells sorted from blood, obtained in a trial of the OX40 agonist ivuxolimab. These receptor sequences come from an adult with an advanced solid tumor such as melanoma, head and neck, liver or kidney cancer.

The chain recombines TRBV2 with TRBJ2-5; 9 bases align to TRBD2. Per germline, CDR1 SNHLY and CDR2 FYNNEI. Unmatched junction bases numbered 7, after V lost 3 bases and J lost 5 bases. This CDR3 is 15 amino acids long. The CDR3 protein is CASSDAGGRWETQYF. CDR3 sequence (DNA): TGTGCCAGCAGTGATGCGGGGGGGCGATGGGAGACCCAGTACTTC.

This sequence joins TRBV18 and TRBJ2-1; D is uncertain. Germline CDR1 KGHSH, CDR2 LQKENI. V lost 3 bases, J lost 3 bases, and 6 bases lay in between. There are 13 residues in the CDR3. The CDR3 DNA reads as TGTGCCAGCTCACCGTACGACTACAATGAGCAGTTCTTC. Amino acid sequence: CASSPYDYNEQFF.